These 13 T cell receptor beta chains share one sample of origin, sequenced in a study of T cell responses to AZD1222 COVID-19 vaccine. The protocol was immunoSEQ multiplex PCR, while the TCRdb copy is restricted to in-frame clones and leaves out a portion. The table lists 150,000 or so clones, 90% of them singletons. The material sequenced was peripheral blood, taken 28 days after the second AZD1222 dose. The source is an adult who received the AZD1222 COVID-19 vaccine.

This clone was detected only once. This sequence joins TRBV6-5 and TRBJ1-4; 10 nucleotides match TRBD1. Trimming at V came to 6 bases and at J to 5 bases, leaving 6 bases not matched to a gene. Germline CDR1 is MNHEY and CDR2 is SVGAGI. The CDR3 contains 15 residues. In DNA form, the CDR3 reads TGTGCCAGCAGCCGCCTGGGACAGGGGAATGAAAAACTGTTTTTT. Translation gives CASSRLGQGNEKLFF.

This chain uses TRBV11-2 with TRBJ2-5; D is undetermined. The CDR3 is made up of 15 amino acids. Trimming removed 1 base from V and 4 bases from J, with 13 bases in between. Germline-derived CDR1 and CDR2 are SGHAT and FQNNGV. The CDR3, as DNA: TGTGCCAGCAGCTTAGTTCTTGGGGTCGCAGAGACCCAGTACTTC. Its protein is CASSLVLGVAETQYF.

This sequence joins TRBV7-6 and TRBJ1-4, with TRBD1 as a possible D gene (5 bases). Per the germline V gene, CDR1 is SGHVS and CDR2 is FNYEAQ. CDR3 size: 15 residues. Trimming pared 1 base from V and 3 bases from J, leaving 9 bases between. In nucleotides, the CDR3 is TGTGCCAGCAGCTTAGTGACAGCCCCTAATGAAAAACTGTTTTTT. This gives the protein CASSLVTAPNEKLFF.

This clone appeared a single time. The chain links TRBV27 to TRBJ1-1, with unresolved D. Germline loops: CDR1 MNHEY, CDR2 SMNVEV (reference sequence). V was pared by 1 base and J by 2 bases, with 11 bases between. This CDR3 is built from 15 residues. DNA for the CDR3: TGTGCCAGCAGTTTATGGCCAACGGGAAACACTGAAGCTTTCTTT. This sequence encodes CASSLWPTGNTEAFF.

V gene TRBV7-2 combines with J gene TRBJ2-5, with a possible D match to TRBD2 (6 bases). The CDR3 runs to 17 residues. CDR1 is SGHTA and CDR2 is FQGNSA in the germline V gene. V dropped 5 bases and J dropped 4 bases, with 23 bases sitting between them. In DNA form, the CDR3 reads TGTGCCAGCAGCACCTACCCTACCCGGGGGTGGGGAGAGACCCAGTACTTC. Encoded protein: CASSTYPTRGWGETQYF.

V is TRBV9 and J is TRBJ2-3; a weak D match, TRBD2 (5 bases). The CDR3 sequence is 15 residues long. Trimming stripped 4 bases from V and 7 bases from J, with 19 bases between. The V gene's germline CDR1 is SGDLS and CDR2 YYNGEE. DNA of the CDR3: TGTGCCAGCAGCATGGCTTTGCCCCCCGGGAATACGCAGTATTTT. This translates into CASSMALPPGNTQYF.

This chain uses TRBV30 with TRBJ1-5; D unresolved. This CDR3 spans 14 amino acids. Deletions cut 0 bases from V and 7 bases from J, with 13 bases between. CDR1 and CDR2 (germline): GTSNPN, SVGIG (reference sequence). The CDR3 DNA reads TGTGCCTGGAGTGTATACGGGTTAGGGCAGCCCCAGCATTTT. As protein: CAWSVYGLGQPQHF.

The chain combines TRBV9 with TRBJ1-2; D is undetermined. Germline CDR1 and CDR2: SGDLS and YYNGEE. The CDR3 is 13 amino acids. With 0 bases removed from V and 5 bases from J, the gap between germline ends came to 8 bases. CDR3 nucleotide sequence: TGTGCCAGCAGCGTAGTGGTCGGGTATGGCTACACCTTC. As protein: CASSVVVGYGYTF.

The chain uses TRBV28 and TRBJ1-4; a possible D gene is TRBD1 (5 bases). This CDR3 contains 13 residues. Trimming took 6 bases from V and 5 from J, leaving 10 bases between them. The germline CDR1 and CDR2 sequences are MDHEN and SYDVKM. The CDR3 here is CASSRARNEKLFF. The CDR3 DNA sequence: TGTGCCAGCAGCAGGGCCCGGAATGAAAAACTGTTTTTT.

The V call is TRBV21-1, the J call TRBJ2-5; no DNA check was done on the table's D call, TRBD2. TRBV21-1 is a pseudogene. The CDR3 contains 16 residues. The CDR3: CASSKNGVGGPETQYF. In DNA, the CDR3 is TGTGCCAGCAGCAAAAACGGTGTAGGAGGGCCGGAGACCCAGTACTTC.

This clone has a single count. CDR3 loop: CASSEVWGQSYEQYF. Here the CDR3 DNA reads TGTGCCAGCAGTGAAGTATGGGGACAGTCCTACGAGCAGTACTTC. The V gene is TRBV6-1, the J gene TRBJ2-7; 7 nucleotides agree with TRBD1. The CDR3 runs 15 residues. Germline V lookup: CDR1 MNHNS, CDR2 SASEGT. The V and J ends lost 1 base and 1 base, in that order; junction bases with no gene match: 4.

The V call is TRBV25-1, the J call TRBJ1-5, with D possibly being TRBD1 (5 bases). Germline-derived CDR1 and CDR2 are MGHDK and SYGVNS. This CDR3 contains 14 residues. Trimming cost V 5 bases and J 3 bases, with 11 bases left between them. This CDR3 reads CASSPTAINQPQHF. For the CDR3, the DNA is TGTGCCAGCAGTCCGACAGCCATCAATCAGCCCCAGCATTTT.

The gene calls are TRBV3-1 (or the pseudogene TRBV3-2) and TRBJ2-4; D not certain. Trimming took off 3 bases at V and 0 bases at J, with 3 bases between the two ends. Germline loops: CDR1 LGHDT, CDR2 YNNKEL (reference sequence). CDR3 length equals 13 residues. CDR3 loop: CASSHRAKNIQYF. In DNA form, the CDR3 reads TGTGCCAGCAGCCACAGAGCCAAAAACATTCAGTACTTC.